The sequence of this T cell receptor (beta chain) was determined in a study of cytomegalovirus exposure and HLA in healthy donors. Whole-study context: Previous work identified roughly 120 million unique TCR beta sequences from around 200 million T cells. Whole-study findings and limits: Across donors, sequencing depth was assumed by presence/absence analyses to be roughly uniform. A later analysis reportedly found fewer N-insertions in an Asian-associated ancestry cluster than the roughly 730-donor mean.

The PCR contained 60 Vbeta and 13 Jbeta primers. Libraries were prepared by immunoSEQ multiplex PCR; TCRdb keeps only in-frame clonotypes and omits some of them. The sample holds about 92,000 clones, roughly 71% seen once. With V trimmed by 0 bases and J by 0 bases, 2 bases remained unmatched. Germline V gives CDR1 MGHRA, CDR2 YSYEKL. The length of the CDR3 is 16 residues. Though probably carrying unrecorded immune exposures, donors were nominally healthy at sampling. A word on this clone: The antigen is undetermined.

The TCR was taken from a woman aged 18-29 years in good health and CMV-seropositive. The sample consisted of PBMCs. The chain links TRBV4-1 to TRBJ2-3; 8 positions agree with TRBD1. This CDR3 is CASSQERDRSTDTQYF. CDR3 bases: TGCGCCAGCAGCCAAGAGAGGGACAGGAGCACAGATACGCAGTATTTT.